The clone carrying this T cell receptor beta chain has at least ten counts. Its antigen remains unidentified. The CDR3 goes on 3 residues after the read ends, and that part is filled in from the germline J gene. The sample is drawn from a study of T cell clonality in common variable immunodeficiency. Whole-study findings and limits: Common variable immunodeficiency TCR beta sequences reportedly had fewer deletions and N-nucleotide insertions. The cause of increased CVID clonality remains unclear without subpopulation sequencing.

Here immunoSEQ multiplex PCR was the method, and the copy in TCRdb shows in-frame clones only, minus some. Observed in the sample are around 42,000 clones, none of them singletons. The CDR3 spans 15 residues. Germline CDR1 reads SEHNR; CDR2 reads FQNEAQ (reference sequence). V lost 4 bases, J lost 5 bases, and 5 bases stayed unmatched. The chain is built from TRBV7-9 and TRBJ1-4; 9 bases are a match to TRBD1. The sample consisted of peripheral blood mononuclear cells. This TCR was sampled from a human donor with common variable immunodeficiency. CDR3 DNA (partial): TGTGCCAGCAGCTACCGACAGGGGGACAATGAAAAA. This translates into CASSYRQGDNEK. The full CDR3 protein reads CASSYRQGDNEKLFF.